This T cell receptor (beta chain) was retrieved from a study of cytomegalovirus exposure and HLA in healthy donors. Across the whole study: A prior analysis found roughly 110 million unique TCR beta sequences from around 180 million T cells.

The PCR made use of 60 Vbeta and 13 Jbeta primers. The data were produced by immunoSEQ multiplex PCR, yet TCRdb's version contains in-frame clones alone and is incomplete. This table has 150,000 to 250,000 clones, around three quarters appearing once. This clone was seen more than once but under ten times. V dropped 6 bases and J dropped 5; count of bases not matched to a gene: 9. The V gene's germline CDR1 is SNHLY and CDR2 FYNNEI. The CDR3 is 15 amino acids. The source is a man aged 25 to 45 in good health and CMV-seronegative. This chain joins TRBV2 and TRBJ1-5; TRBD1 aligns across 8 bases. Sequencing was done on a sample of PBMCs. Here the CDR3 reads CASRDRAGIDQPQHF. DNA for the CDR3: TGTGCCAGCAGGGACAGGGCGGGCATTGATCAGCCCCAGCATTTT.